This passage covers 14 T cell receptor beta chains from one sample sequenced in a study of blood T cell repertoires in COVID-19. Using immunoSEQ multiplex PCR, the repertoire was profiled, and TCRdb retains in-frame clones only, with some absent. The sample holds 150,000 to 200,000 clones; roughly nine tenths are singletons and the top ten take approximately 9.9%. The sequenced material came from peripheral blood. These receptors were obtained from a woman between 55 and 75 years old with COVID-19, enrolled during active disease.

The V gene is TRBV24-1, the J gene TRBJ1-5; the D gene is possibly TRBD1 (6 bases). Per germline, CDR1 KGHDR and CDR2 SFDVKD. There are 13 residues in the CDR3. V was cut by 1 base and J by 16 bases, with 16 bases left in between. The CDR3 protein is CATSDFQNRDFHF. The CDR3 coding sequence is TGTGCCACCAGTGATTTTCAGAACAGGGATTTCCATTTT.

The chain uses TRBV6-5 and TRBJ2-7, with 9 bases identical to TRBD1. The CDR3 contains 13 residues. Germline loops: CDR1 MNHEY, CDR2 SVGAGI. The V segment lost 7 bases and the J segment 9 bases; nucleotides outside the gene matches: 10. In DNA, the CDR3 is TGTGCCAGCAACTCCTGGACAGGGGAGTGGCAGTACTTC. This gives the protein CASNSWTGEWQYF.

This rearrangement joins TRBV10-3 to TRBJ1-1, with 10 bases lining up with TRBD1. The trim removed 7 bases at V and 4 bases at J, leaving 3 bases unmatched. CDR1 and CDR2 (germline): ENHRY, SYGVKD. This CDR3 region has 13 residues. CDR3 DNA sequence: TGTGCCATCACCGGACAGGGGGGCACTGAAGCTTTCTTT. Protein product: CAITGQGGTEAFF.

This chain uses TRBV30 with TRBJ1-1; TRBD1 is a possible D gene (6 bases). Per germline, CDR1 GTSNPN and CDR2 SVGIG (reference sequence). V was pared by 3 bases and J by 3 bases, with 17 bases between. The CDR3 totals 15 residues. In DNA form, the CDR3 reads TGTGCCTGGAGAACAATCAGGGGTGTGGACACTGAAGCTTTCTTT. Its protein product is CAWRTIRGVDTEAFF.

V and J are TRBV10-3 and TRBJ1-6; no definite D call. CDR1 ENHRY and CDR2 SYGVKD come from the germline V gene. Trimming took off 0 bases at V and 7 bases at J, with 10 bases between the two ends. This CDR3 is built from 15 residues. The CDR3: CAISESEVPNSPLHF. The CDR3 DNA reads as TGTGCCATCAGTGAGTCCGAGGTCCCGAATTCACCCCTCCACTTT.

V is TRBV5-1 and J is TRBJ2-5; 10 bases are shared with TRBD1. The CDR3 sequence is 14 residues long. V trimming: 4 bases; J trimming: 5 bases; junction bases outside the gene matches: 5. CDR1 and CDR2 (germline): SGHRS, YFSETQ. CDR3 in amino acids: CASSPGQGEETQYF. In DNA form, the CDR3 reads TGCGCCAGCAGCCCCGGACAGGGGGAGGAGACCCAGTACTTC. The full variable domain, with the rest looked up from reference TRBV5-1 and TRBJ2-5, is KAGVTQTPRYLIKTRGQQVTLSCSPISGHRSVSWYQQTPGQGLQFLFEYFSETQRNKGNFPGRFSGRQFSNSRSEMNVSTLELGDSALYLCASSPGQGEETQYFGPGTRLLVL.

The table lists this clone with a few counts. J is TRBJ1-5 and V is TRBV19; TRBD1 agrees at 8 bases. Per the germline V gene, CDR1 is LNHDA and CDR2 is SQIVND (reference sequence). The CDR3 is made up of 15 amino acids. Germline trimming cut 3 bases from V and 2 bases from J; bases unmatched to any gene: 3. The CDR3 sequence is CASSMDRARNQPQHF. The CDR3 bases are TGTGCCAGTAGTATGGACAGGGCACGCAATCAGCCCCAGCATTTT.

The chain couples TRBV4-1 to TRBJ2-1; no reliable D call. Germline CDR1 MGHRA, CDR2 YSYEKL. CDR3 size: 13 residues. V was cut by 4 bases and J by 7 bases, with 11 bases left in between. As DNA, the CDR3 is TGCGCCAGCAGCCCGGTCGGCGGAAATGAGCAGTTCTTC. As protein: CASSPVGGNEQFF.

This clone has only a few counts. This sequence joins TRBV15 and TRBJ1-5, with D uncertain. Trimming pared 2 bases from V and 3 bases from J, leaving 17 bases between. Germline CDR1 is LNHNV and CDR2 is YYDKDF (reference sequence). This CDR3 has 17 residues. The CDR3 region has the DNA TGTGCCACCAGCAGATCAGCGGGGTGGGTAGACAATCAGCCCCAGCATTTT. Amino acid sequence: CATSRSAGWVDNQPQHF.

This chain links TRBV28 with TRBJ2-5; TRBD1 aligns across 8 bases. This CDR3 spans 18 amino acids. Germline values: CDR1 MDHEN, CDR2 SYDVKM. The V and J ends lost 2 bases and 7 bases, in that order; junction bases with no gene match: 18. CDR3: CASSLPGRGQGAGGTQYF. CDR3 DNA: TGTGCCAGCAGTTTACCAGGTCGAGGACAGGGCGCCGGCGGGACCCAGTACTTC. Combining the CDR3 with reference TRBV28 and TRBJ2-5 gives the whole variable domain DVKVTQSSRYLVKRTGEKVFLECVQDMDHENMFWYRQDPGLGLRLIYFSYDVKMKEKGDIPEGYSVSREKKERFSLILESASTNQTSMYLCASSLPGRGQGAGGTQYFGPGTRLLVL.

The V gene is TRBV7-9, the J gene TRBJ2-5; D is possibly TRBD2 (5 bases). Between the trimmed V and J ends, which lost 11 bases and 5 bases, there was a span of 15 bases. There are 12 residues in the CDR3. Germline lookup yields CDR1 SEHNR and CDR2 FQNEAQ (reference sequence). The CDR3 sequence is CAGSKVSETQYF. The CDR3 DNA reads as TGTGCCGGGAGTAAGGTTTCGGAGACCCAGTACTTC.

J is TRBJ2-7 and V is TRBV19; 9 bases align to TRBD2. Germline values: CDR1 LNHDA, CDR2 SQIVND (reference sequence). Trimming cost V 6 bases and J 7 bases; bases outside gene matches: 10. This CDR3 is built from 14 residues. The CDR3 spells CASRTGLATTEQYF. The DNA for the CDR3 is TGTGCCAGTAGAACCGGACTAGCGACTACGGAGCAGTACTTC.

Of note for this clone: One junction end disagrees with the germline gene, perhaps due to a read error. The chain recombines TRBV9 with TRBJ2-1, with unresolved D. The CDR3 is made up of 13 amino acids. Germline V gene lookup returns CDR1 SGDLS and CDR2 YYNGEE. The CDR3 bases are TGTGCCAGCAGCGCCGACTCCTTCAATGAGCAGTTCTTC. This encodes CASSADSFNEQFF.

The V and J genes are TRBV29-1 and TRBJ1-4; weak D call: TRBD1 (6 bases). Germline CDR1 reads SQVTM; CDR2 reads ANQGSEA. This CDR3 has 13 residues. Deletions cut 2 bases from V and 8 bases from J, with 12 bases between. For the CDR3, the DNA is TGCAGCGTTGAAACAGGGACGGGGGAAAAACTGTTTTTT. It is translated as CSVETGTGEKLFF.